The 18 T cell receptor beta chains given below trace back to one sample, sequenced in a study of patients and donors after allogeneic stem cell transplantation. One entry per CDR3 protein, called by TCRdb with MiXCR from the RT-PCR reads. The sample has about 100,000 distinct CDR3 sequences, less than 45% seen once. Sequencing used blood, either unsorted or a sorted T cell fraction (not recorded which). Every receptor here comes from a human donor who was either an allogeneic HSCT recipient or a stem cell or donor lymphocyte infusion donor (not recorded which). It is not recorded whose cells these are; they may come from a transplant donor.

In its sample, this clonotype was seen once. The rearrangement uses TRBV28 and TRBJ2-3; 9 positions match TRBD2. The CDR3 length is 15 residues. Trimming cost V 4 bases and J 7 bases; bases outside gene matches: 9. Germline V gene sequence: CDR1 MDHEN, CDR2 SYDVKM. The CDR3 bases are TGTGCCAGCAGTTACCCAGGCGGGGGGGGCCATACGCAGTATTTT. Encoded protein: CASSYPGGGGHTQYF.

The V and J genes are TRBV6-5 and TRBJ1-4; 10 bases are a match to TRBD1. Per the germline V gene, CDR1 is MNHEY and CDR2 is SVGAGI. The CDR3 is made up of 14 amino acids. V dropped 6 bases and J dropped 5; count of bases not matched to a gene: 3. CDR3 sequence reads: CASSWDRGNEKLFF. DNA of the CDR3: TGTGCCAGCAGCTGGGACAGGGGAAATGAAAAACTGTTTTTT.

The chain combines TRBV28 with TRBJ2-7, with 11 positions matching TRBD1. Germline V gene sequence: CDR1 MDHEN, CDR2 SYDVKM. This CDR3 region has 15 residues. V gave up 4 bases and J gave up 3 bases; unmatched junction bases: 5. The CDR3 nucleotides read TGTGCCAGCAGTTCCATCGGGACAGGGGGCTACGAGCAGTACTTC. It is translated as CASSSIGTGGYEQYF.

The rearrangement uses TRBV18 and TRBJ1-2; 7 bases match TRBD1. Germline lookup yields CDR1 KGHSH and CDR2 LQKENI. The CDR3 covers 13 residues. The V gene end was trimmed by 7 bases and the J gene end by 6 bases; junction bases not matched to a gene: 8. DNA of the CDR3: TGTGCCAGCTGGTCGGGGACAGAGGATGGCTACACCTTC. Its protein product is CASWSGTEDGYTF.

The genes are TRBV20-1 and TRBJ2-7; 9 nucleotides align to TRBD1. V lost 0 bases to trimming and J lost 2 bases; unmatched junction nucleotides: 8. CDR3 length: 16 amino acids. The germline V gene encodes CDR1 DFQATT and CDR2 SNEGSKA (reference sequence). Here the CDR3 reads CSARDWGQGSPYEQYF. In nucleotides, the CDR3 is TGCAGTGCTAGAGATTGGGGACAGGGTTCCCCCTACGAGCAGTACTTC.

Written as DNA, the CDR3 is TGCAGTGCTAGGGACAGGGGGCTCCCTGAGCAGTACTTC. The encoded protein is CSARDRGLPEQYF. The chain employs TRBV20-1 and TRBJ2-7; 11 bases match TRBD1. CDR3 length: 13 residues. V lost 3 bases, J lost 7 bases, and 5 bases stayed unmatched. Germline lookup yields CDR1 DFQATT and CDR2 SNEGSKA (reference sequence).

The chain couples TRBV3-1 to TRBJ1-4; no reliable D call. In germline, CDR1 is LGHDT, CDR2 YNNKEL (reference sequence). The CDR3 has 13 residues. V lost 0 bases, J lost 13 bases, and 12 bases lay in between. The CDR3 bases are TGTGCCAGCAGCCAAGACGGCCTAGGGAGACTGTTTTTT. Its translation: CASSQDGLGRLFF. Drawing the rest from reference TRBV3-1 and TRBJ1-4, the complete variable domain is DTAVSQTPKYLVTQMGNDKSIKCEQNLGHDTMYWYKQDSKKFLKIMFSYNNKELIINETVPNRFSPKSPDKAHLNLHINSLELGDSAVYFCASSQDGLGRLFFGSGTQLSVL.

The V and J genes are TRBV7-9 and TRBJ2-1; 10 bases line up with TRBD2. J was trimmed by 5 bases and V by 5 bases; bases with no gene match: 6. There are 15 residues in the CDR3. Germline V gene lookup returns CDR1 SEHNR and CDR2 FQNEAQ (reference sequence). The CDR3 reads CASSPRTSGNNEQFF. The DNA for the CDR3 is TGTGCCAGCAGCCCCCGGACTAGCGGAAACAATGAGCAGTTCTTC.

The CDR3 region is CASSPGLAGRLDTQYF. The DNA for the CDR3 is TGTGCCAGCAGCCCGGGACTAGCGGGACGGTTAGATACGCAGTATTTT. The rearrangement joins TRBV7-3 to TRBJ2-3, with 13 positions matching TRBD2. After removal of 5 bases from V and 5 bases from J, the junction contained 7 bases not matched to a gene. Germline-derived CDR1 and CDR2 are SGHTA and FQGTGA. CDR3 size: 16 residues. The variable domain in full, with the rest retrieved from reference TRBV7-3 and TRBJ2-3, is GAGVSQTPSNKVTEKGKYVELRCDPISGHTALYWYRQSLGQGPEFLIYFQGTGAADDSGLPNDRFFAVRPEGSVSTLKIQRTERGDSAVYLCASSPGLAGRLDTQYFGPGTRLTVL.

This clonotype was detected only a few times. This rearrangement joins TRBV7-9 to TRBJ1-1; D call uncertain. The CDR3 extends over 13 amino acids. Trimming pared 1 base from V and 1 base from J, leaving 4 bases between. Germline V lookup: CDR1 SEHNR, CDR2 FQNEAQ (reference sequence). Here the CDR3 reads CASSLVANTEAFF. The CDR3 DNA follows: TGTGCCAGCAGCTTAGTTGCGAACACTGAAGCTTTCTTT.

The rearrangement links TRBV15 to TRBJ2-1, with 7 positions matching TRBD2. Germline V gene lookup returns CDR1 LNHNV and CDR2 YYDKDF (reference sequence). The CDR3 runs 15 residues. V lost 5 bases to trimming and J lost 6 bases; unmatched junction nucleotides: 10. CDR3 in DNA: TGTGCCACCAGCGGGGGGGTAGCGCTTGGCAATGAGCAGTTCTTC. It translates to CATSGGVALGNEQFF.

The chain has TRBV15 and TRBJ2-3; D remains unclear. CDR3 length equals 14 residues. V lost 3 bases and J lost 4, with 11 bases in between. The germline gives CDR1 LNHNV, CDR2 YYDKDF (reference sequence). The CDR3 DNA sequence: TGTGCCACCAGCAGGGACCCCCAGGCAGATACGCAGTATTTT. Its translation is CATSRDPQADTQYF.

CDR3 protein: CASSIGGGGNQPQHF. The CDR3 nucleotides are TGTGCCAGTAGTATAGGGGGAGGGGGCAATCAGCCCCAGCATTTT. The rearrangement links TRBV19 to TRBJ1-5; D possibly corresponds to TRBD1 (5 bases). V was pared by 1 base and J by 2 bases, with 9 bases between. This CDR3 region has 15 residues. CDR1 is LNHDA and CDR2 is SQIVND in the germline V gene (reference sequence).

This sequence joins TRBV2 and TRBJ2-3; the D gene is possibly TRBD2 (5 bases). The germline CDR1 and CDR2 sequences are SNHLY and FYNNEI. Trimming cost V 2 bases and J 0 bases, with 6 bases left between them. The CDR3 sequence is 14 residues long. The CDR3 loop is CASSERTSTDTQYF. The DNA for the CDR3 is TGTGCCAGCAGTGAAAGGACTAGCACAGATACGCAGTATTTT.

The V and J genes are TRBV18 and TRBJ1-1; D is uncertain. Looked up from germline, CDR1 is KGHSH and CDR2 is LQKENI. This CDR3 is built from 13 residues. V lost 4 bases, J lost 3 bases, and 9 bases lay in between. The DNA for the CDR3 is TGTGCCAGCTCACGGTTGTCGGACACTGAAGCTTTCTTT. Its translation is CASSRLSDTEAFF.

This clonotype has a count of ten or more. The CDR3 loop is CSARDQGSGRVAEAFF. DNA of the CDR3: TGCAGTGCTAGAGATCAAGGTTCAGGGAGAGTAGCTGAAGCTTTCTTT. The chain recombines TRBV20-1 with TRBJ1-1; D is possibly TRBD1 (5 bases). With 0 bases removed from V and 6 bases from J, the gap between germline ends came to 20 bases. The CDR3 has 16 amino acids. Germline CDR1 and CDR2: DFQATT and SNEGSKA (reference sequence).

The chain carries TRBV27 and TRBJ2-7, with no clear D. In germline, CDR1 is MNHEY, CDR2 SMNVEV (reference sequence). Between the trimmed V and J ends, which lost 3 bases and 4 bases, there was a span of 16 bases. This CDR3 has 15 residues. The CDR3 sequence: CASSFRWGGRYEQYF. The DNA of the CDR3 is TGTGCCAGCAGTTTCCGATGGGGTGGTCGTTACGAGCAGTACTTC.

This clonotype was seen a few times. The chain recombines TRBV15 with TRBJ1-3; D uncertain. CDR1 is LNHNV, CDR2 YYDKDF, per germline (reference sequence). The CDR3 extends over 15 amino acids. With 0 bases removed from V and 6 bases from J, the gap between germline ends came to 12 bases. The CDR3 nucleotides are TGTGCCACCAGCAGAGACGGGCAGGTGATAAACACCATATATTTT. It codes for CATSRDGQVINTIYF.